This T cell receptor beta chain emerged from a study of T cell responses to AZD1222 COVID-19 vaccine. Study results and limitations: In all cases, repertoires were sampled only after the peak T cell response.

Libraries were prepared by immunoSEQ multiplex PCR; TCRdb keeps only in-frame clonotypes and omits some of them. The sample lists about 92,000 clones, around 90% occurring once. Details on this clone: Its antigen remains unknown.

This specimen was peripheral blood, taken on day 0 of AZD1222 vaccination. This TCR was recovered from an adult in good health.

CDR3 nucleotides: TGTGCCAGCAGCCAAGATCGGACAGTTAGAAACACCATATATTTT. Amino acid sequence: CASSQDRTVRNTIYF. The rearrangement uses TRBV14 and TRBJ1-3, with D perhaps TRBD1 (6 bases). Deletions cut 0 bases from V and 5 bases from J, with 11 bases between. This CDR3 contains 15 residues. Germline V lookup: CDR1 SGHDN, CDR2 FVKESK.